This TCR beta chain was recovered during a study of cytomegalovirus exposure and HLA in healthy donors. Study conclusions and caveats: V segments that were indistinguishable, TRBV6-2 and TRBV6-3 among them, were omitted from analysis.

To note about this clone: The antigen remains undetermined.

In the PCR, 60 Vbeta and 13 Jbeta primers were used. Some clones are missing from TCRdb's copy, which holds only in-frame ones; the method was immunoSEQ multiplex PCR. The sample has around 91,000 clones, about 77% seen once. V was pared by 6 bases and J by 2 bases, with 14 bases between. CDR1 and CDR2 from the germline V gene are WSHSY and SAAADI. This CDR3 is built from 15 residues. The origin of this receptor is a male donor in good health and CMV-seropositive. Sample: PBMCs. The V call is TRBV10-2, the J call TRBJ1-5; D not certain. The CDR3 bases are TGCGCCAGCAGCCTCCGGTTGGGAGGCAATCAGCCCCAGCATTTT. Its translation: CASSLRLGGNQPQHF.